Sequencing of this T cell receptor beta chain was carried out in a study of early T cells in non-severe SARS-CoV-2 infection. About the research overall: Sequencing of bulk RNA from unsorted whole blood was done, without chain pairing.

TCRdb re-called the 5' RACE reads with MiXCR, one entry per CDR3 protein. The data contain around 44,000 distinct CDR3 sequences, about 7.8% of them singletons. V shed 0 bases, J shed 5 bases, and the junction held 6 bases outside the gene matches. CDR1 and CDR2 from the germline V gene are LGHNA and YNFKEQ. There are 16 residues in the CDR3. This clonotype has only a few counts. This chain links TRBV4-2 with TRBJ2-3; 9 bases match TRBD2. The receptor comes from an adult who was a healthcare worker with PCR-confirmed SARS-CoV-2 infection or an uninfected control (not recorded which). The sample taken for sequencing was whole blood. This CDR3 reads CASSQDAGGRRDTQYF. CDR3 coding DNA: TGTGCCAGCAGCCAAGATGCGGGGGGGCGAAGAGATACGCAGTATTTT.